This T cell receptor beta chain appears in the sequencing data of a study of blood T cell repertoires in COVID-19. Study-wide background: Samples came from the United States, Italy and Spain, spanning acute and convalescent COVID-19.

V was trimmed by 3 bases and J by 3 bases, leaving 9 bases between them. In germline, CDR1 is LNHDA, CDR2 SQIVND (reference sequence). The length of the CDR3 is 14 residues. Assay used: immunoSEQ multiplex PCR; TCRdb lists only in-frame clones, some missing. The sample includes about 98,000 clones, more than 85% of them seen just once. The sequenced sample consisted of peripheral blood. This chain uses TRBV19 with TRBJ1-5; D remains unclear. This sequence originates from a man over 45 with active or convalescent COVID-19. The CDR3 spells CASSMVQFNQPQHF. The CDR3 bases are TGTGCCAGTAGTATGGTACAGTTCAATCAGCCCCAGCATTTT.